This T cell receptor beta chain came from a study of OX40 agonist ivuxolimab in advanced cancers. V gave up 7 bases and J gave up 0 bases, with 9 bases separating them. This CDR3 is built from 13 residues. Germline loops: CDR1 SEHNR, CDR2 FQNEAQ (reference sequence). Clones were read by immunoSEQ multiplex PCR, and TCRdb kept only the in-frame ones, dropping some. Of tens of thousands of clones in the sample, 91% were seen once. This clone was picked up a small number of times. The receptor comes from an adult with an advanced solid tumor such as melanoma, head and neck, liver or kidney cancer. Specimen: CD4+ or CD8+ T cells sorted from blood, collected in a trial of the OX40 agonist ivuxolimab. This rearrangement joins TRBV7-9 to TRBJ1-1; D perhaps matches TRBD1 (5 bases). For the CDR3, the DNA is TGTGCCAGCACCGCAGGGCTGAACACTGAAGCTTTCTTT. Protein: CASTAGLNTEAFF.